This TCR beta chain was recorded in a study of T-cell reconstitution after alpha-beta-depleted transplantation in children. General study findings and limits: Where alpha-beta T cells came from about two months after transplant was reportedly several hundred expanded graft clones. Among T cells one year after transplant, newly produced cells accounted for most counts and diversity. From surviving recipient T cells and thymic progenitors came the high day-60 TCRbeta diversity observed in some patients.

Of note for this clonotype: The target antigen is unknown.

Construction of the TCRbeta library involved unique molecular identifiers. TCRdb fed the PCR reads into MiXCR, producing one record per CDR3 protein. The sample has 750,000 to 950,000 distinct CDR3 sequences; about 16% are singletons. The CDR3 loop spans 16 amino acids. V lost 2 bases and J 4 bases, leaving 16 bases between the germline ends. Germline V lookup: CDR1 MNHEY, CDR2 SVGAGI. The source was PBMCs, mostly from graft donor cells, collected 360 days after TCRalphabeta/CD19-depleted stem cell transplant. This receptor was taken from a male patient aged 5 to 17 who had a stem cell transplant for acute lymphoblastic leukemia, so the T cells may come from the graft donor. The chain carries TRBV6-5 and TRBJ2-3, with D possibly TRBD2 on 6 matching bases. In DNA form, the CDR3 reads TGTGCCAGCAGTTACCGCGGGAAGCAAAGAGCAGATACGCAGTATTTT. Encoded protein: CASSYRGKQRADTQYF.